This T cell receptor beta chain was captured by sequencing in a study of neurological immune-mediated disorders. MiXCR, run by TCRdb on the 5' RACE reads, gives a single entry per CDR3 protein. The sample shows 80,000 to 85,000 distinct CDR3 sequences, just over 2.5% of them seen only once. Ten or more counts support this clonotype. The V end lost 1 base, the J end lost 9 bases, and 21 bases lay between the germline ends. CDR3 length equals 16 residues. The TCR sequence derives from a woman in her 30s with multiple sclerosis. The sequencing sample was made of PBMCs. The chain recombines TRBV12-3 or TRBV12-4 with TRBJ1-2, with a possible D match to TRBD1 (6 bases). CDR3 protein: CASSLGGGPAVMSYTF. For the CDR3, the DNA is TGTGCCAGCAGTTTAGGGGGGGGGCCCGCGGTAATGAGCTACACCTTC.